The 20 T cell receptor beta chains below all came from one sample that was sequenced in a study of naive and memory T cell subsets. Two oligonucleotides, mixed equimolar, formed the beta constant-region primer covering TRBC1 and TRBC2. TCRdb independently ran MiXCR on the UMI-ligation and nested PCR reads; one entry per CDR3 protein. The top ten hold 17% of the sample, which has tens of thousands of distinct CDR3 sequences, about 10% seen once. Material for sequencing was effector memory CD4+ T cells from blood. Stated subset: effector memory, CD45RA- CD27-. The receptors were sampled from a human donor in good health.

This clonotype was seen more than once but under ten times. This sequence joins TRBV4-2 and TRBJ2-7, with unresolved D. Deletions cut 1 base from V and 4 bases from J, with 11 bases between. The CDR3 covers 14 residues. In germline, CDR1 is LGHNA, CDR2 YNFKEQ. The CDR3 DNA reads TGTGCCAGCAGCCAAGGTCAGACTGTTTACGAGCAGTACTTC. This sequence encodes CASSQGQTVYEQYF.

This clonotype is medium-sized by share. This chain uses TRBV20-1 with TRBJ2-1, with D perhaps TRBD1 or TRBD2 (5 bases each). Trimming took 6 bases from V and 6 from J, leaving 15 bases between them. Germline V gene data show CDR1 as DFQATT and CDR2 as SNEGSKA (reference sequence). There are 13 residues in the CDR3. CDR3 sequence: CSASRDGRNEQFF. CDR3 nucleotide sequence: TGCAGTGCAAGCCGGGACGGGCGCAATGAGCAGTTCTTC.

This clonotype was found many times. J is TRBJ2-3 and V is TRBV7-2; D gene unclear. The V end was cut by 4 bases, the J end by 4 bases, with 15 bases between. Germline V gene lookup returns CDR1 SGHTA and CDR2 FQGNSA. The CDR3 extends over 15 amino acids. CDR3 bases: TGTGCCAGCAGCTCCCGTTTTGGTCCTCCAGATACGCAGTATTTT. This translates into CASSSRFGPPDTQYF.

The chain joins TRBV30 to TRBJ2-7; tentatively, D is TRBD2 (5 bases). Germline V gene lookup returns CDR1 GTSNPN and CDR2 SVGIG (reference sequence). Trimming cost V 0 bases and J 3 bases, with 12 bases left between them. The CDR3 spans 14 residues. CDR3 nucleotide sequence: TGTGCCTGGAGTGTTGGCATCGACTACTACGAGCAGTACTTC. Translated: CAWSVGIDYYEQYF. Full variable domain (outside the CDR3, taken from reference TRBV30 and TRBJ2-7): SQTIHQWPATLVQPVGSPLSLECTVEGTSNPNLYWYRQAAGRGLQLLFYSVGIGQISSEVPQNLSASRPQDRQFILSSKKLLLSDSGFYLCAWSVGIDYYEQYFGPGTRLTVT.

This clonotype is labeled medium-sized. This chain uses TRBV7-6 with TRBJ2-5; 10 bases line up with TRBD2. Per the germline V gene, CDR1 is SGHVS and CDR2 is FNYEAQ. The CDR3 runs to 13 residues. V trimming: 6 bases; J trimming: 5 bases; junction bases outside the gene matches: 3. The CDR3 sequence: CASRGLALETQYF. CDR3 nucleotide sequence: TGTGCCAGCAGGGGACTAGCGCTGGAGACCCAGTACTTC.

This clonotype appeared many times. The CDR3 DNA reads as TGCAGTGCTAGAGAACCTAGCGGGAGGGCCCAAGAGACCCAGTACTTC. Translated, it gives CSAREPSGRAQETQYF. This rearrangement joins TRBV20-1 to TRBJ2-5; the match to TRBD2 covers 12 bases. CDR3 length equals 16 residues. Germline V gene lookup returns CDR1 DFQATT and CDR2 SNEGSKA (reference sequence). Trimming took 0 bases from V and 1 from J; bases not matched to a gene: 3.

The chain has TRBV29-1 and TRBJ1-2; D is perhaps TRBD1 (5 bases). The CDR3 sequence is 11 residues long. Germline V lookup: CDR1 SQVTM, CDR2 ANQGSEA. This CDR3 reads CSEKGPWGYTF. In DNA form, the CDR3 reads TGCAGTGAAAAGGGACCTTGGGGCTACACCTTC.

This clonotype was detected ten times or more. The rearrangement joins TRBV20-1 to TRBJ1-2; no firm D call. There are 13 residues in the CDR3. Germline V gives CDR1 DFQATT, CDR2 SNEGSKA (reference sequence). V was shortened by 1 base and J by 4 bases, with 10 bases between the two germline ends. CDR3 DNA sequence: TGCAGTGCTAGAGGACAAGTTAGCTATGGCTACACCTTC. Translated: CSARGQVSYGYTF.

Ten or more counts support this clonotype. The V gene is TRBV9, the J gene TRBJ2-1, with 10 bases identical to TRBD2. The germline gives CDR1 SGDLS, CDR2 YYNGEE. With V trimmed by 4 bases and J by 10 bases, 8 bases remained unmatched. This CDR3 spans 14 amino acids. In DNA form, the CDR3 reads TGTGCCAGCAGCACAGCGGGAGGGCCGCGGGAGCAGTTCTTC. Protein: CASSTAGGPREQFF.

This clonotype was found a few times. The chain couples TRBV7-2 to TRBJ2-7; TRBD1 matches at 8 bases. From germline, CDR1 is SGHTA and CDR2 FQGNSA. This CDR3 comprises 15 residues. Trimming removed 1 base from V and 3 bases from J; junction bases left unmatched: 5. CDR3 amino acids: CASSLGGTGNYEQYF. CDR3 bases: TGTGCCAGCAGCTTAGGCGGGACAGGCAACTACGAGCAGTACTTC.

This sequence joins TRBV6-2 or TRBV6-3 and TRBJ1-2, with D possibly being TRBD1 (6 bases). This CDR3 comprises 15 residues. V lost 5 bases and J 4 bases, leaving 17 bases between the germline ends. Looked up from germline, CDR1 is MNHEY and CDR2 is SVGEGT. The CDR3 spells CASSPRGQSPYGYTF. Here the CDR3 DNA reads TGTGCCAGCAGTCCCCGAGGACAGTCCCCCTATGGCTACACCTTC.

This clonotype was seen only a few times. This chain connects TRBV11-2 to TRBJ1-4; 10 bases are a match to TRBD1. The CDR3 contains 14 residues. Trimming took 3 bases from V and 8 from J; bases not matched to a gene: 3. Germline V gives CDR1 SGHAT, CDR2 FQNNGV. The CDR3: CASSLDRGAEKLFF. CDR3 DNA sequence: TGTGCCAGCAGCTTGGACAGGGGGGCCGAAAAACTGTTTTTT.

In its sample, this clonotype was seen a few times. The chain employs TRBV5-5 and TRBJ1-5, with TRBD1 as a possible D gene (5 bases). The CDR3 extends over 16 amino acids. Germline V gene sequence: CDR1 SGHKS, CDR2 YYEKEE (reference sequence). V was trimmed by 4 bases and J by 0 bases, leaving 14 bases between them. The CDR3 DNA is TGTGCCAGCAGCCCGGGACCGGGGGATAGCAATCAGCCCCAGCATTTT. This codes for CASSPGPGDSNQPQHF. The complete variable domain, with remaining parts taken from reference TRBV5-5 and TRBJ1-5, reads DAGVTQSPTHLIKTRGQQVTLRCSPISGHKSVSWYQQVLGQGPQFIFQYYEKEERGRGNFPDRFSARQFPNYSSELNVNALLLGDSALYLCASSPGPGDSNQPQHFGDGTRLSIL.

This clonotype occurred a few times. The rearrangement uses TRBV5-1 and TRBJ2-4; D unresolved. CDR3 length equals 14 residues. CDR1 SGHRS and CDR2 YFSETQ come from the germline V gene. The germline V and J ends were trimmed by 0 bases and 2 bases, with 6 bases remaining between them. The CDR3 DNA reads as TGCGCCAGCAGCTTGGGGGGATCCAAAAACATTCAGTACTTC. Protein product: CASSLGGSKNIQYF. The full variable domain, in which reference TRBV5-1 and TRBJ2-4 provide the parts outside the CDR3, is KAGVTQTPRYLIKTRGQQVTLSCSPISGHRSVSWYQQTPGQGLQFLFEYFSETQRNKGNFPGRFSGRQFSNSRSEMNVSTLELGDSALYLCASSLGGSKNIQYFGAGTRLSVL.

There are many counts of this clonotype. The rearrangement joins TRBV20-1 to TRBJ2-5; 13 bases fit TRBD2. The V segment lost 2 bases and the J segment 0 bases; nucleotides outside the gene matches: 3. The germline V gene encodes CDR1 DFQATT and CDR2 SNEGSKA (reference sequence). CDR3 length: 16 amino acids. This chain's CDR3 is CSARTSGGAHQETQYF. In nucleotides, the CDR3 is TGCAGTGCTAGAACTAGCGGGGGGGCCCACCAAGAGACCCAGTACTTC.

This clonotype has more than one count but fewer than ten. This chain uses TRBV24-1 with TRBJ1-2; unclear D gene. The CDR3 is 15 amino acids. V shed 4 bases and J shed 2 bases, with 13 bases lying between them. Germline V gene data show CDR1 as KGHDR and CDR2 as SFDVKD. DNA of the CDR3: TGTGCCACCAGTGACGCCAGCTATGCGAACTATGGCTACACCTTC. Translated, it gives CATSDASYANYGYTF.

This clonotype was seen many times. The J gene is TRBJ2-5, the V gene TRBV2, with no clear D. The CDR3 is made up of 10 amino acids. Between the trimmed V and J ends, which lost 5 bases and 4 bases, there was a span of 2 bases. Germline loops: CDR1 SNHLY, CDR2 FYNNEI. CDR3 in amino acids: CASSSETQYF. The CDR3 nucleotides are TGTGCCAGCAGTTCAGAGACCCAGTACTTC.

Only a few counts were recorded for this clonotype. The chain uses TRBV7-2 and TRBJ2-1; weak D call: TRBD1 (6 bases). CDR1 and CDR2 (germline): SGHTA, FQGNSA. There are 15 residues in the CDR3. V lost 3 bases and J 4 bases, leaving 13 bases between the germline ends. This CDR3 is CASSFKQGPYNEQFF. The CDR3 DNA follows: TGTGCCAGCAGCTTCAAGCAGGGGCCGTACAATGAGCAGTTCTTC.

This clonotype was seen repeatedly, ten times or more. The V and J genes are TRBV29-1 and TRBJ2-7, with D unclear. Per the germline V gene, CDR1 is SQVTM and CDR2 is ANQGSEA. The CDR3 extends over 14 amino acids. Deletions cut 4 bases from V and 2 bases from J, with 15 bases between. For the CDR3, the DNA is TGCAGCGTTGCATATCAAGGAAGGACCTACGAGCAGTACTTC. Protein: CSVAYQGRTYEQYF.

J is TRBJ2-7 and V is TRBV4-3; 9 nucleotides align to TRBD1. Germline V CDR1 and CDR2: LGHNA, YSLEER. The J segment lost 3 bases and the V segment lost 2 bases, leaving 2 bases of the junction unmatched. CDR3 length: 14 residues. The CDR3 here is CASSQTTGGYEQYF. The CDR3 DNA reads as TGCGCCAGCAGCCAAACGACAGGGGGCTACGAGCAGTACTTC.